This record concerns one T cell receptor beta chain sequence. The data are from a study of T cell responses to AZD1222 COVID-19 vaccine. Generated by immunoSEQ multiplex PCR, the TCRdb table keeps only in-frame clones and is missing some. This sample has some 150,000 clones, with approximately 94% found just once. The CDR3 runs to 15 residues. The V end lost 2 bases, the J end lost 0 bases, and 7 bases lay between the germline ends. The V gene's germline CDR1 is MGHRA and CDR2 YSYEKL. The sequences come from peripheral blood, collected on day 0 of AZD1222 vaccination. The V call is TRBV4-1, the J call TRBJ1-4, with D unclear. The TCR comes from an adult in good health. CDR3 DNA sequence: TGCGCCAGCAGCCAATCACTTGCAACTAATGAAAAACTGTTTTTT. Amino acids: CASSQSLATNEKLFF.